The subject of this entry is one T cell receptor (beta chain). Antigen: not known. Trimming at V came to 6 bases and at J to 2 bases, leaving 3 bases not matched to a gene. CDR1 and CDR2 (germline): LGHNA, YNFKEQ. CDR3 length: 15 amino acids. The data are from a study of OX40 agonist ivuxolimab in advanced cancers. Study as a whole: Every 2 weeks, ivuxolimab was infused into the patients intravenously at between 0.01 and 10 mg/kg.

Overall study results and limits: In CD8+ T cells, expanded clones were on average more numerous than in CD4+.

Blood sampling took place at baseline, cycle 4 day 1, and cycle 7 day 1. This table comes from immunoSEQ multiplex PCR, and its TCRdb copy is limited to in-frame clones, with some not included. The sample lists 35,000 to 40,000 clones, 88% occurring once. The gene calls are TRBV4-2 and TRBJ2-1; TRBD2 matches 11 bases. This clonotype was obtained from an adult with an advanced solid tumor such as melanoma, head and neck, liver or kidney cancer. The sequences come from CD4+ or CD8+ T cells sorted from blood, collected in a trial of the OX40 agonist ivuxolimab. The CDR3 loop is CASRQTSGTYNEQFF. Here the CDR3 DNA reads TGTGCCAGCAGACAGACTAGCGGGACCTACAATGAGCAGTTCTTC.